The clone carrying this T cell receptor beta chain was observed many times. TCRdb passed the 5' RACE reads through MiXCR, listing each CDR3 protein once. This sample carries about 50,000 distinct CDR3 sequences, 9% to 10% of them seen once, and the ten largest clones take about 1.5%. Germline lookup yields CDR1 SGHTA and CDR2 FQGTGA. V gave up 2 bases and J gave up 7 bases, with 8 bases separating them. This CDR3 spans 13 amino acids. The data are from a study of neurological immune-mediated disorders. Time point described: longitudinal time-point 1 (baseline). Sequencing was carried out using PBMCs. The V call is TRBV7-3, the J call TRBJ2-2, with no clear D. The clonotype comes from a middle-aged woman in good health. The CDR3 coding sequence is TGTGCCAGCAGCTTAGAACTTGTCGGGGAGCTGTTTTTT. Translation gives CASSLELVGELFF. Using reference TRBV7-3 and TRBJ2-2 for the parts outside the CDR3, the full variable domain is GAGVSQTPSNKVTEKGKYVELRCDPISGHTALYWYRQSLGQGPEFLIYFQGTGAADDSGLPNDRFFAVRPEGSVSTLKIQRTERGDSAVYLCASSLELVGELFFGEGSRLTVL.